These T cell receptor beta chains were read from a single sample in a study of low-dose radiotherapy and immunotherapy resistance in tumors. Via MiXCR, TCRdb re-called the reads, giving one row per CDR3 protein. The sample carries roughly 56,000 distinct CDR3 sequences, 23% recorded once. Here the sequenced sample was PBMCs, taken after low-dose radiotherapy plus immunotherapy. The origin of the receptors is a male donor with prostate cancer. Each CDR3 is given with its conserved first and last residue. The D gene is left open where the match is weak. Some rows mark clone size as missing; the rest say once, few, many or name a class of expanded clone.

size | length | D | J | V | CDR3 | DNA
many | 13 | NA | TRBJ2-2 | TRBV4-1 | CASSEGNTGELFF | TGCGCCAGCAGCGAGGGAAACACCGGGGAGCTGTTTTTT
many | 13 | TRBD2 | TRBJ2-7 | TRBV7-9 | CASSPSGGPGQYF | TGTGCCAGCAGCCCTAGCGGGGGGCCCGGGCAGTACTTC
many | 15 | NA | TRBJ2-7 | TRBV11-2 | CASSLAQGRNYEQYF | TGTGCCAGCAGCTTAGCACAGGGTCGCAACTACGAGCAGTACTTC
many | 13 | NA | TRBJ1-2 | TRBV13 | CASSRTYNYGYTF | TGTGCCAGCAGCCGGACATATAACTATGGCTACACCTTC
many | 15 | TRBD2 | TRBJ2-5 | TRBV4-1 | CASSLLLAGKETQYF | TGCGCCAGCAGCCTTTTGCTAGCGGGAAAAGAGACCCAGTACTTC
NA | 19 | TRBD2 | TRBJ2-1 | TRBV28 | CASSFWGRVGLAGNNEQFF | TGTGCCAGCAGTTTCTGGGGGCGCGTGGGACTAGCGGGAAACAATGAGCAGTTCTTC
many | 16 | TRBD2 | TRBJ2-3 | TRBV5-1 | CASSLSGGVNTDTQYF | TGCGCCAGCAGCTTGAGCGGGGGGGTCAACACAGATACGCAGTATTTT
many | 16 | NA | TRBJ2-4 | TRBV4-1 | CASSQEGVGKRDIQYF | TGCGCCAGCAGCCAAGAAGGTGTGGGGAAGCGGGACATTCAGTACTTC
many | 15 | NA | TRBJ1-4 | TRBV29-1 | CSVEDLHGDGEKLFF | TGCAGCGTTGAAGATCTTCACGGGGACGGTGAAAAACTGTTTTTT
many | 14 | TRBD1 | TRBJ2-7 | TRBV6-8 | CASSSGQGRVEQYF | TGTGCCAGCAGTTCGGGACAGGGGAGGGTCGAGCAGTACTTC
NA | 15 | TRBD1 | TRBJ2-7 | TRBV28 | CASSLMTGGLDEQYF | TGTGCCAGCAGCCTGATGACAGGGGGGCTGGACGAGCAGTACTTC
many | 15 | TRBD1 | TRBJ1-2 | TRBV6-2/TRBV6-3 | CASSYGDRANYGYTF | TGTGCCAGCAGTTACGGGGACAGGGCTAACTATGGCTACACCTTC
many | 13 | NA | TRBJ1-2 | TRBV6-2/TRBV6-3 | CASSPQGVHGYTF | TGTGCCAGCAGTCCACAGGGAGTGCATGGCTACACCTTC
few | 14 | TRBD1 | TRBJ2-7 | TRBV27 | CASSRTGDWNEQYF | TGTGCCAGCAGCAGGACAGGGGACTGGAACGAGCAGTACTTC
many | 13 | NA | TRBJ2-2 | TRBV19 | CASSPWVGGELFF | TGTGCCAGTAGTCCTTGGGTGGGCGGGGAGCTGTTTTTT
many | 15 | TRBD1 | TRBJ1-5 | TRBV27 | CASSWDRGSGQPQHF | TGTGCCAGCAGTTGGGACAGGGGATCGGGTCAGCCCCAGCATTTT
NA | 14 | NA | TRBJ1-1 | TRBV5-1 | CASSLAGGYTEAFF | TGCGCCAGCAGCTTGGCGGGGGGCTACACTGAAGCTTTCTTT
many | 15 | NA | TRBJ2-7 | TRBV7-2 | CASSSQVTEAGEQYF | TGTGCCAGCAGCTCCCAAGTGACGGAGGCTGGCGAGCAGTACTTC
many | 15 | NA | TRBJ2-5 | TRBV6-8 | CASSRRGSGGETQYF | TGTGCCAGCAGTCGCAGGGGTAGCGGAGGAGAGACCCAGTACTTC
many | 14 | NA | TRBJ2-7 | TRBV5-1 | CASSLDQGSYEQYF | TGCGCCAGCAGCTTGGATCAGGGCAGCTACGAGCAGTACTTC
many | 14 | NA | TRBJ2-7 | TRBV7-9 | CASAAAPDDTEQYF | TGTGCCAGCGCGGCTGCGCCGGACGACACCGAGCAGTACTTC
many | 14 | TRBD1 | TRBJ1-1 | TRBV11-2 | CASSPDRVNTEAFF | TGTGCCAGCAGCCCCGACAGGGTCAACACTGAAGCTTTCTTT
many | 15 | TRBD1 | TRBJ1-2 | TRBV7-2 | CASSEGTAANYGYTF | TGTGCCAGCAGCGAAGGGACAGCTGCTAACTATGGCTACACCTTC
few | 13 | NA | TRBJ1-1 | TRBV7-9 | CASSLSGNTEAFF | TGTGCCAGCAGCTTATCAGGGAACACTGAAGCTTTCTTT
many | 15 | TRBD1 | TRBJ1-1 | TRBV2 | CASNGQGALNTEAFF | TGTGCCAGCAATGGACAGGGGGCGTTGAACACTGAAGCTTTCTTT
many | 15 | TRBD2 | TRBJ2-1 | TRBV20-1 | CSARTSGGARYEQFF | TGCAGTGCTAGGACTAGCGGGGGCGCGCGCTATGAGCAGTTCTTC
many | 13 | NA | TRBJ1-5 | TRBV20-1 | CSADQGVGQPQHF | TGCAGTGCCGACCAGGGAGTCGGTCAGCCCCAGCATTTT
many | 19 | NA | TRBJ1-2 | TRBV2 | CASSDSSGPEGLSNYGYTF | TGTGCCAGCAGCGACTCGAGCGGGCCCGAAGGACTTTCTAACTATGGCTACACCTTC
once | 17 | TRBD1 | TRBJ2-7 | TRBV6-1 | CASSPRDRGSGWAPQYF | TGTGCCAGCAGTCCCCGGGACAGGGGTTCCGGTTGGGCCCCCCAGTACTTC
many | 14 | NA | TRBJ2-6 | TRBV9 | CASSHRAGANVLTF | TGTGCCAGCAGTCACAGGGCTGGGGCCAACGTCCTGACTTTC
many | 18 | TRBD2 | TRBJ2-1 | TRBV18 | CASSPRGAGELSYNEQFF | TGTGCCAGCTCACCACGCGGCGCGGGAGAACTCTCCTACAATGAGCAGTTCTTC
many | 16 | NA | TRBJ1-4 | TRBV3-1 | CASSQDSPPENEKLFF | TGTGCCAGCAGCCAAGATAGCCCGCCAGAAAATGAAAAACTGTTTTTT
many | 12 | NA | TRBJ2-3 | TRBV18 | CASSGRGDTQYF | TGTGCCAGCTCAGGCCGGGGAGATACGCAGTATTTT
NA | 15 | TRBD1 | TRBJ1-1 | TRBV7-9 | CASSRAGGPNTEAFF | TGTGCCAGCAGCCGGGCAGGGGGCCCGAACACTGAAGCTTTCTTT
many | 15 | NA | TRBJ2-2 | TRBV4-2 | CASSQGGGGTGELFF | TGTGCCAGCAGCCAAGGGGGCGGTGGGACCGGGGAGCTGTTTTTT
many | 14 | NA | TRBJ2-3 | TRBV7-2 | CASSRGPLTDTQYF | TGTGCCAGCAGCCGGGGCCCCCTCACAGATACGCAGTATTTT
medium-sized | 14 | TRBD2 | TRBJ2-1 | TRBV5-1 | CASSLGPGRDEQFF | TGCGCCAGCAGCTTGGGGCCGGGGAGGGATGAGCAGTTCTTC
many | 14 | NA | TRBJ1-2 | TRBV25-1 | CASSESGRNYGYTF | TGTGCCAGCAGTGAAAGTGGCAGAAACTATGGCTACACCTTC
many | 10 | NA | TRBJ2-7 | TRBV20-1 | CSGLAYEQYF | TGCAGTGGGCTAGCTTACGAGCAGTACTTC
few | 18 | NA | TRBJ2-7 | TRBV6-4 | CASSTGLQIFTTNYEQYF | TGTGCCAGCAGTACGGGACTCCAAATCTTCACCACAAACTACGAGCAGTACTTC
NA | 14 | NA | TRBJ2-5 | TRBV19 | CASSAPGPQETQYF | TGTGCCAGTAGTGCCCCGGGTCCTCAAGAGACCCAGTACTTC
many | 14 | NA | TRBJ1-6 | TRBV27 | CASRSGGYNSPLHF | TGTGCCTCCCGGAGCGGCGGATATAATTCACCCCTCCACTTT
many | 13 | NA | TRBJ1-5 | TRBV19 | CASNRQDNQPQHF | TGTGCCAGTAATAGACAGGATAATCAGCCCCAGCATTTT
many | 20 | TRBD2 | TRBJ2-3 | TRBV20-1 | CSARVWLVAGVVRDTDTQYF | TGCAGTGCTAGAGTGTGGTTGGTAGCGGGAGTGGTACGGGACACAGATACGCAGTATTTT
NA | 12 | NA | TRBJ2-1 | TRBV12-3/TRBV12-4 | CASSLGSYEQFF | TGTGCCAGCAGTTTGGGGAGTTATGAGCAGTTCTTC
NA | 14 | TRBD1 | TRBJ1-1 | TRBV7-9 | CASSPRTGEDQAFF | TGTGCCAGCAGCCCCAGGACAGGGGAGGACCAAGCTTTCTTT
many | 16 | NA | TRBJ1-1 | TRBV3-1 | CASSQAADIMNTEAFF | TGTGCCAGCAGCCAAGCGGCAGACATTATGAACACTGAAGCTTTCTTT